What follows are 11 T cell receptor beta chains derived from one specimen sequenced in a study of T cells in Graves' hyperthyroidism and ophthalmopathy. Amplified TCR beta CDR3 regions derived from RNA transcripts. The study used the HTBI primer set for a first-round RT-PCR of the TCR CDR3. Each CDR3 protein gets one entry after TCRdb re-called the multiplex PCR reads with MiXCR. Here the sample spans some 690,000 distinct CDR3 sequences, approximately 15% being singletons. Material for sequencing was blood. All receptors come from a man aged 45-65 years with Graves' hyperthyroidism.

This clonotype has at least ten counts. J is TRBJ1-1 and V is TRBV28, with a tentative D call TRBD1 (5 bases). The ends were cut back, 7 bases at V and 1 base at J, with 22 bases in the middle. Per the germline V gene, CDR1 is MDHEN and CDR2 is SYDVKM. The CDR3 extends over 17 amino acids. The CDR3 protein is CASTLIVGAERNTEAFF. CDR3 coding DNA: TGTGCCAGCACCCTCATAGTTGGGGCCGAGCGGAACACTGAAGCTTTCTTT.

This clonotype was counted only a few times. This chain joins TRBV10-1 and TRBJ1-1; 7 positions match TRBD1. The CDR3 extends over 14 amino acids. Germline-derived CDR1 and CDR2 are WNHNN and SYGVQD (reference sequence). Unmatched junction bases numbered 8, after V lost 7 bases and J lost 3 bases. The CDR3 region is CASTRQGPDTEAFF. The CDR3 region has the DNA TGCGCCAGCACCCGACAGGGTCCTGACACTGAAGCTTTCTTT.

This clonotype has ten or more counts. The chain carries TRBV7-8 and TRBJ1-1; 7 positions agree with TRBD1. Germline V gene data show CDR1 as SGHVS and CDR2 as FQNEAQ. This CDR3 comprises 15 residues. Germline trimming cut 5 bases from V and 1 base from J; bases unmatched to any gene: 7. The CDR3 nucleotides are TGTGCCAGCAGCGTTCGACAGGGCGGGAACACTGAAGCTTTCTTT. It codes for CASSVRQGGNTEAFF. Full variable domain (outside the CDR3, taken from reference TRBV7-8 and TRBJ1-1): GAGVSQSPRYKVAKRGQDVALRCDPISGHVSLFWYQQALGQGPEFLTYFQNEAQLDKSGLPSDRFFAERPEGSVSTLKIQRTQQEDSAVYLCASSVRQGGNTEAFFGQGTRLTVV.

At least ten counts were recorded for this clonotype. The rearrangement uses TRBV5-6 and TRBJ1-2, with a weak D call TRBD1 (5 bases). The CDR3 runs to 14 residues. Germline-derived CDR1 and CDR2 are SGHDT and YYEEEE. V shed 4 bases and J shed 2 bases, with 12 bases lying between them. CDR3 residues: CASSVDNLNYGYTF. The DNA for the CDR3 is TGTGCCAGCAGCGTGGACAACCTGAACTATGGCTACACCTTC.

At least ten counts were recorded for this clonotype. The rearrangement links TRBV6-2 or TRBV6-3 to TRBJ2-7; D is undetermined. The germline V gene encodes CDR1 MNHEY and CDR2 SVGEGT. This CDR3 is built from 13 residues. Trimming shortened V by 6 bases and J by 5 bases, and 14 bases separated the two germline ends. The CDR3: CASRTPPLNEQYF. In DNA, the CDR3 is TGTGCCAGCAGGACCCCTCCATTGAACGAGCAGTACTTC.

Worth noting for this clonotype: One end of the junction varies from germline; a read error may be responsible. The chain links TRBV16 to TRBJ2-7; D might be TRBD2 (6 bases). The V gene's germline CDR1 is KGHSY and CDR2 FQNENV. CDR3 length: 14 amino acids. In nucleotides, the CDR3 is TGTGCCAGCAGCCCACTAGCCTCCTCCAACGAGCAGTACTTC. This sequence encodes CASSPLASSNEQYF.

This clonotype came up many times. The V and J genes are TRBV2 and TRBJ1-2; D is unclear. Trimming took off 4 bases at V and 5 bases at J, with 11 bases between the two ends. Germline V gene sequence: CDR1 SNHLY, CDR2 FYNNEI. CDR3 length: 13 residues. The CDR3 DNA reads TGTGCCAGCAGTGTTGGCGAGGCGTATGGCTACACCTTC. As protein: CASSVGEAYGYTF.

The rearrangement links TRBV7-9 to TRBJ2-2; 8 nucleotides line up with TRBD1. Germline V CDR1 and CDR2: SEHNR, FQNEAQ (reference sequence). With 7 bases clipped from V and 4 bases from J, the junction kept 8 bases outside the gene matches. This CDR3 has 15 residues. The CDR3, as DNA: TGTGCCAGCACCCTAGACAGGGGAGGCACCGGGGAGCTGTTTTTT. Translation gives CASTLDRGGTGELFF.

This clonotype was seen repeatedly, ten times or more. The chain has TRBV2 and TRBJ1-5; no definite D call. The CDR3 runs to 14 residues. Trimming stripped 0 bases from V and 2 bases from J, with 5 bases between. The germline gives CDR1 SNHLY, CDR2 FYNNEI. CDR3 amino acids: CASSEAQGNQPQHF. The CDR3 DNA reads TGTGCCAGCAGTGAAGCGCAGGGCAATCAGCCCCAGCATTTT.

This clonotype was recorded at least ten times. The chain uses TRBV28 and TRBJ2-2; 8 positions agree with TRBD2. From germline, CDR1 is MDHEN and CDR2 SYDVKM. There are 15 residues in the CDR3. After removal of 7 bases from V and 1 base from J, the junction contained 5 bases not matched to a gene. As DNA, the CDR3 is TGTGCCAGCATTGTTGCGGGAGGGAACACCGGGGAGCTGTTTTTT. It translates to CASIVAGGNTGELFF. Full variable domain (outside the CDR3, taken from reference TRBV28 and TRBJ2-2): DVKVTQSSRYLVKRTGEKVFLECVQDMDHENMFWYRQDPGLGLRLIYFSYDVKMKEKGDIPEGYSVSREKKERFSLILESASTNQTSMYLCASIVAGGNTGELFFGEGSRLTVL.

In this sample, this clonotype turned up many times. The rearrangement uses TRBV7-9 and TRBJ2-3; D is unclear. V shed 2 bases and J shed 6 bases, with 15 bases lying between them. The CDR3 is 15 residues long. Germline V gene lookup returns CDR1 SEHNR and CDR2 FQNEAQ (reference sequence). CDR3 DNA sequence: TGTGCCAGCAGCTTATTCAGGCTGAATAGGGATACGCAGTATTTT. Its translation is CASSLFRLNRDTQYF.